This T cell receptor (beta chain) was retrieved from a study of cytomegalovirus exposure and HLA in healthy donors. V dropped 7 bases and J dropped 5; count of bases not matched to a gene: 6. Germline CDR1 MNHNS, CDR2 SASEGT. The CDR3 has 13 amino acids. There were likely unrecorded immune exposures, though donors were nominally healthy when sampled. Amplification used 60 Vbeta primers and 13 Jbeta primers. In the original analysis: Later work found 80 million to 85 million unique TCR beta chains, with roughly 11 million shared. Assay: immunoSEQ multiplex PCR; the TCRdb copy retains only in-frame clones and omits some. The V and J calls and clone size come from that table; D and trimming were worked out from the DNA. In the table there are about 170,000 clones, 62% of which are singletons.

The chain has TRBV6-1 and TRBJ1-2; 8 positions agree with TRBD1. The sample taken for sequencing was PBMCs. The TCR sequence derives from a man between 35 and 55 years old in good health and CMV-seronegative. The CDR3 bases are TGTGCCAGCATCGGACAGGGTGGATATGGCTACACCTTC. This sequence encodes CASIGQGGYGYTF.